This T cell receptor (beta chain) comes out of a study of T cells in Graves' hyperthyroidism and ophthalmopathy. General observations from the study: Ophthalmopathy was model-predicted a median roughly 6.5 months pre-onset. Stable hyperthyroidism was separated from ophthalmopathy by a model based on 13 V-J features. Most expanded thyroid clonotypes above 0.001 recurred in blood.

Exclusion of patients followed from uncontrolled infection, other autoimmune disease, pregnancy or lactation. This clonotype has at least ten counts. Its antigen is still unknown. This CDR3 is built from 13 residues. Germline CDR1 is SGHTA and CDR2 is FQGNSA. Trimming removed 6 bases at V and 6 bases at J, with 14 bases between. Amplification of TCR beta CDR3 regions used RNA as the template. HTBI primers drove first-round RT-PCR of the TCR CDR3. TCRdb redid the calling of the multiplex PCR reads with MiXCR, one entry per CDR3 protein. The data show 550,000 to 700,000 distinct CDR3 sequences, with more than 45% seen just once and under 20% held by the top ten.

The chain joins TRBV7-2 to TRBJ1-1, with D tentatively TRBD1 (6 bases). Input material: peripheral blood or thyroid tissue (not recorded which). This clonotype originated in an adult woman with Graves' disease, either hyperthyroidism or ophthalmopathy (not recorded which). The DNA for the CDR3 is TGTGCCAGCAGTCCGGACAGTCTCGCTGAAGCTTTCTTT. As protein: CASSPDSLAEAFF.